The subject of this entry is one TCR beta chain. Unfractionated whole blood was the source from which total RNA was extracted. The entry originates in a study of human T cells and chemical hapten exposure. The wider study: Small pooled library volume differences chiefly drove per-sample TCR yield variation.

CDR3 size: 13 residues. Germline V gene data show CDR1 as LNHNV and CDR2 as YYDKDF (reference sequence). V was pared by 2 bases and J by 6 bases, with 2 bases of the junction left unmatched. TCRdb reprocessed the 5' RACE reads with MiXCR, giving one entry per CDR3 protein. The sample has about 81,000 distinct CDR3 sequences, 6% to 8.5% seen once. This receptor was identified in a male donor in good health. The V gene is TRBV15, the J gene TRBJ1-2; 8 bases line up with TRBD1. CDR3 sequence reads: CATSRPTGDGYTF. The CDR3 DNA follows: TGTGCCACCAGCAGACCGACAGGGGATGGCTACACCTTC.